The 28 T cell receptor beta chains in this list originate from one sample, sequenced in a study of regulatory T cells in long-lasting Graves disease. Time point noted: persistent/refractory GD, antithyroid drugs over 5 years with positive TRAb. After RNA was extracted from PBMCs, the TCR library was made from it. Arm-PCR of CDR3 regions with iRepertoire HTBI primers generated TCR beta libraries. A single record per CDR3 protein comes from TCRdb applying MiXCR to the multiplex PCR reads. The data show a few hundred thousand distinct CDR3 sequences, around a quarter seen once. Sequencing used peripheral blood mononuclear cells (PBMCs), obtained when the disease was refractory, from a patient treated with antithyroid drugs. These TCRs come from a female donor with Graves disease.

This clonotype was recorded a few times. This rearrangement joins TRBV30 to TRBJ2-5, with 12 bases lining up with TRBD2. This CDR3 contains 16 residues. The V segment lost 0 bases and the J segment 9 bases; nucleotides outside the gene matches: 11. Germline lookup yields CDR1 GTSNPN and CDR2 SVGIG (reference sequence). The CDR3 DNA sequence: TGTGCCTGGAGTGTACTAGCGGGAGGTCCACACTTGGCCCAGTACTTC. This translates into CAWSVLAGGPHLAQYF.

V gene TRBV2 combines with J gene TRBJ2-7, with D hard to call. The V gene lost 4 bases and the J gene lost 3 bases, with 10 bases spanning the gap. CDR1 SNHLY and CDR2 FYNNEI come from the germline V gene. The CDR3 extends over 13 amino acids. This CDR3 reads CASSVALSYEQYF. The CDR3 DNA is TGTGCCAGCAGTGTCGCCTTGAGCTACGAGCAGTACTTC.

The chain links TRBV5-1 to TRBJ1-2; 9 bases line up with TRBD1. The V gene end was trimmed by 4 bases and the J gene end by 4 bases; junction bases not matched to a gene: 11. From germline, CDR1 is SGHRS and CDR2 YFSETQ. The CDR3 covers 16 residues. The CDR3 loop reads CASSPEEGQGSYGYTF. The CDR3 bases are TGCGCCAGCAGCCCGGAGGAGGGACAGGGATCCTATGGCTACACCTTC.

This clonotype was seen a few times. V is TRBV6-1 and J is TRBJ2-7; no clear D gene. The V end lost 6 bases, the J end lost 2 bases, and 17 bases lay between the germline ends. The germline CDR1 and CDR2 sequences are MNHNS and SASEGT. CDR3 length: 15 amino acids. This CDR3 reads CASSLGSLVPYEQYF. CDR3 nucleotides: TGTGCCAGCAGCCTGGGATCTCTTGTTCCCTACGAGCAGTACTTC.

This chain uses TRBV6-1 with TRBJ1-5; tentatively, D is TRBD1 (5 bases). Trimming stripped 6 bases from V and 1 base from J, with 13 bases between. From germline, CDR1 is MNHNS and CDR2 SASEGT. The CDR3 has 15 amino acids. The CDR3 loop reads CASRGTVGSNQPQHF. CDR3 nucleotide sequence: TGTGCCAGCAGAGGGACCGTAGGGAGCAATCAGCCCCAGCATTTT.

The chain joins TRBV7-2 to TRBJ1-5; unclear D gene. Germline V CDR1 and CDR2: SGHTA, FQGNSA. This CDR3 has 15 amino acids. Trimming took off 2 bases at V and 4 bases at J, with 12 bases between the two ends. CDR3 sequence (DNA): TGTGCCAGCAGCTTAAGTTTAGGCCGGAATCAGCCCCAGCATTTT. Translation gives CASSLSLGRNQPQHF.

This clonotype came up a few times. Given a much more abundant clone one base away, this may be a read error. The chain carries TRBV20-1 and TRBJ2-2; tentative D call: TRBD2 (5 bases). In germline, CDR1 is DFQATT, CDR2 SNEGSKA (reference sequence). CDR3 size: 12 residues. CDR3 DNA sequence: TGCAGTGCTAGAAAGGTGACCGGGGAGCTGGTTTTT. This gives the protein CSARKVTGELVF.

CDR3 region: CASSSHSTEAFF. CDR3 bases: TGTGCCAGCAGCTCACATAGCACTGAAGCTTTCTTT. The chain has TRBV7-9 and TRBJ1-1; D remains ambiguous. Germline V gene data show CDR1 as SEHNR and CDR2 as FQNEAQ (reference sequence). The CDR3 contains 12 residues. The ends were cut back, 4 bases at V and 4 bases at J, with 7 bases in the middle.

The chain uses TRBV6-1 and TRBJ1-2, with 9 nucleotides matching TRBD1. The CDR3 covers 13 residues. From germline, CDR1 is MNHNS and CDR2 SASEGT. Losses at the gene ends were 7 bases for V and 2 bases for J; bases not matched to a gene: 2. DNA for the CDR3: TGTGCCAGCACCGGGACAGGGAACTATGGCTACACCTTC. Its protein is CASTGTGNYGYTF.

This clonotype was counted only a few times. The V gene is TRBV6-1, the J gene TRBJ1-2; D gene unclear. V was cut by 7 bases and J by 0 bases, with 12 bases left in between. The CDR3 totals 14 residues. Germline CDR1 and CDR2: MNHNS and SASEGT. The CDR3 is CASIEVSANYGYTF. The CDR3 DNA follows: TGTGCCAGCATCGAGGTATCGGCTAACTATGGCTACACCTTC.

This clonotype was seen many times. This chain connects TRBV12-3 or TRBV12-4 to TRBJ2-7; weak D call: TRBD2 (5 bases). V dropped 1 base and J dropped 0 bases, with 7 bases sitting between them. This CDR3 is 14 amino acids long. The CDR3: CASSLEGDSYEQYF. The CDR3 nucleotides are TGTGCCAGCAGTTTAGAGGGAGACTCCTACGAGCAGTACTTC.

The chain couples TRBV7-2 to TRBJ2-1; 8 nucleotides line up with TRBD1. Germline CDR1 reads SGHTA; CDR2 reads FQGNSA. The V gene end was trimmed by 5 bases and the J gene end by 9 bases; junction bases not matched to a gene: 21. The CDR3 contains 18 residues. The CDR3 sequence: CASSGRTGTVGPSGEQFF. The CDR3 DNA follows: TGTGCCAGCAGCGGCCGGACAGGGACTGTTGGCCCGTCGGGTGAGCAGTTCTTC.

This clonotype was counted a few times. The rearrangement joins TRBV20-1 to TRBJ2-7; D may be TRBD1 or TRBD2 (5 bases each). Germline V gene data show CDR1 as DFQATT and CDR2 as SNEGSKA (reference sequence). This CDR3 is built from 14 residues. Trimming removed 3 bases from V and 0 bases from J, with 12 bases in between. As DNA, the CDR3 is TGCAGTGCTAGGGGGGAGCGGAACTCCTACGAGCAGTACTTC. Translated: CSARGERNSYEQYF.

This chain connects TRBV15 to TRBJ1-3; no clear D. Trimming shortened V by 0 bases and J by 7 bases, and 10 bases separated the two germline ends. From germline, CDR1 is LNHNV and CDR2 YYDKDF (reference sequence). This CDR3 comprises 14 residues. For the CDR3, the DNA is TGTGCCACCAGCAGAGAAGAGTTGCGGAACACCATATATTTT. This codes for CATSREELRNTIYF.

Points on this clonotype: An end of the junction does not agree with germline; a read error may underlie this. The chain uses TRBV5-1 and TRBJ2-2; D might be TRBD2 (6 bases). Per germline, CDR1 SGHRS and CDR2 YFSETQ. CDR3 length: 15 residues. The CDR3: CASAFGGLDTGELFF. For the CDR3, the DNA is TGCGCCAGCGCCTTCGGGGGATTGGACACCGGGGAGCTGTTCTTT. Drawing the rest from reference TRBV5-1 and TRBJ2-2, the complete variable domain is KAGVTQTPRYLIKTRGQQVTLSCSPISGHRSVSWYQQTPGQGLQFLFEYFSETQRNKGNFPGRFSGRQFSNSRSEMNVSTLELGDSALYLCASAFGGLDTGELFFGEGSRLTVL.

V and J are TRBV3-1 and TRBJ2-3, with TRBD1 matching 8 bases. V trimming: 0 bases; J trimming: 5 bases; junction bases outside the gene matches: 10. CDR1 LGHDT and CDR2 YNNKEL come from the germline V gene (reference sequence). The CDR3 is made up of 17 amino acids. The DNA of the CDR3 is TGTGCCAGCAGCCAAGAATGGAGGCAGGGGGCCGTAGATACGCAGTATTTT. Translation gives CASSQEWRQGAVDTQYF.

V and J are TRBV18 and TRBJ1-1; D is undetermined. The CDR3 spans 13 residues. Trimming shortened V by 2 bases and J by 7 bases, and 11 bases separated the two germline ends. Germline V gene lookup returns CDR1 KGHSH and CDR2 LQKENI. CDR3 nucleotide sequence: TGTGCCAGCTCACCAGGTGGCACAGTTGAAGCTTTCTTT. Amino acids: CASSPGGTVEAFF.

The rearrangement links TRBV20-1 to TRBJ2-7; TRBD1 or TRBD2 may be the D gene (5 bases each). V was cut by 6 bases and J by 5 bases, with 17 bases left in between. Germline-derived CDR1 and CDR2 are DFQATT and SNEGSKA (reference sequence). The CDR3 runs to 13 residues. The CDR3 DNA sequence: TGCAGTGCCCTCCGGGACGAGGACCACGAGCAGTACTTC. It yields the protein CSALRDEDHEQYF.

Points on this clonotype: A much larger clone lies a single base off, so this may be a read error. V is TRBV7-2 and J is TRBJ2-1; 14 bases line up with TRBD2. After removal of 7 bases from V and 10 bases from J, the junction contained 6 bases not matched to a gene. The CDR3 runs 14 residues. Germline CDR1 and CDR2: SGHTA and FQGNSA. CDR3 nucleotide sequence: TGTGCCAGCACCGGGACTAGCGGGAGCGGGGAGCAGTTCTTC. It yields the protein CASTGTSGSGEQFF. The variable domain in full, completed from reference TRBV7-2 and TRBJ2-1, reads GAGVSQSPSNKVTEKGKDVELRCDPISGHTALYWYRQSLGQGLEFLIYFQGNSAPDKSGLPSDRFSAERTGGSVSTLTIQRTQQEDSAVYLCASTGTSGSGEQFFGPGTRLTVL.

This clonotype has a handful of counts. The CDR3 DNA reads as TGTGCCAGCAGTTACTGGGGGAGAACGAACACCGGGGAGCTGTTTTTT. Translating it yields CASSYWGRTNTGELFF. This chain connects TRBV6-5 to TRBJ2-2; TRBD1 or TRBD2 may be the D gene (5 bases each). Germline-derived CDR1 and CDR2 are MNHEY and SVGAGI. The CDR3 has 16 residues. Deletions cut 1 base from V and 0 bases from J, with 9 bases between.

This clonotype was seen ten or more times. The chain recombines TRBV12-3 or TRBV12-4 with TRBJ1-1; 9 bases line up with TRBD1. The CDR3 has 16 amino acids. With 2 bases clipped from V and 5 bases from J, the junction kept 9 bases outside the gene matches. This CDR3 is CASSLNRGQGWTEAFF. Here the CDR3 DNA reads TGTGCCAGCAGTTTAAATAGGGGACAGGGTTGGACTGAAGCTTTCTTT.

This clonotype has a handful of counts. The chain joins TRBV6-1 to TRBJ1-5, with D perhaps matching TRBD1 (5 bases). This CDR3 spans 15 amino acids. V was trimmed by 6 bases and J by 3 bases, leaving 15 bases between them. The V gene's germline CDR1 is MNHNS and CDR2 SASEGT. The CDR3 sequence is CASRTFGTSNQPQHF. CDR3 coding DNA: TGTGCCAGCAGGACCTTTGGGACGTCCAATCAGCCCCAGCATTTT.

This clonotype came up a few times. The chain joins TRBV7-9 to TRBJ2-7, with D unclear. V was clipped by 6 bases and J by 7 bases, with 22 bases between them. CDR3 length: 15 amino acids. CDR1 and CDR2 (germline): SEHNR, FQNEAQ (reference sequence). CDR3 sequence reads: CASSPTPPSSWEQYF. The CDR3 DNA reads as TGTGCCAGCAGTCCGACTCCCCCTTCCTCCTGGGAGCAGTACTTC.

The gene calls are TRBV4-2 and TRBJ1-1; 10 nucleotides agree with TRBD1. In germline, CDR1 is LGHNA, CDR2 YNFKEQ. Unmatched junction bases numbered 9, after V lost 4 bases and J lost 7 bases. The CDR3 spans 15 residues. CDR3 protein: CASSLEPGQGSEAFF. The CDR3 nucleotides are TGTGCCAGCAGCCTTGAGCCGGGACAGGGGAGTGAAGCTTTCTTT.

This clonotype has a count of ten or more. The V and J genes are TRBV28 and TRBJ1-4; D unclear. Germline V gene sequence: CDR1 MDHEN, CDR2 SYDVKM. The germline V and J ends were trimmed by 6 bases and 8 bases, with 16 bases remaining between them. The CDR3 consists of 14 residues. In nucleotides, the CDR3 is TGTGCCAGCAGCCGAAGAGTTTTTCGGGAAAAACTGTTTTTT. Its translation: CASSRRVFREKLFF.

This chain joins TRBV19 and TRBJ2-5, with TRBD2 matching over 16 bases. The CDR3 contains 15 residues. Per germline, CDR1 LNHDA and CDR2 SQIVND (reference sequence). With 6 bases clipped from V and 5 bases from J, the junction kept 3 bases outside the gene matches. The CDR3 DNA follows: TGTGCCAGTAGACCGGGACTAGCGGGGGGGGAGACCCAGTACTTC. Amino acid sequence: CASRPGLAGGETQYF.

This clonotype has a count of ten or more. The genes are TRBV7-8 and TRBJ1-5, with D possibly being TRBD1 (6 bases). Between the trimmed V and J ends, which lost 6 bases and 5 bases, there was a span of 17 bases. From germline, CDR1 is SGHVS and CDR2 FQNEAQ. The CDR3 loop spans 15 amino acids. The CDR3 loop reads CASSHPGQMHQPQHF. The CDR3 DNA follows: TGTGCCAGCAGTCACCCGGGACAAATGCATCAGCCCCAGCATTTT.

This chain uses TRBV15 with TRBJ1-1, with D unclear. Trimming took 4 bases from V and 6 from J, leaving 15 bases between them. The CDR3 is 14 amino acids. Germline CDR1 reads LNHNV; CDR2 reads YYDKDF (reference sequence). CDR3 bases: TGTGCCACCAGCACCCCCGGAAGAAAAGCTGAAGCTTTCTTT. It specifies CATSTPGRKAEAFF.